This T cell receptor beta chain was sequenced during a study of response to subunit inactivated influenza vaccine. TCRdb re-derived calls from the RT-PCR reads in MiXCR, one entry per CDR3 protein. The sample lists 530,000 or so distinct CDR3 sequences, 11% to 15% occurring once. Whole-study results and caveats: Authors proposed each seasonal influenza vaccination draws in few new T cells.

This CDR3 contains 13 residues. Losses at the gene ends were 3 bases for V and 8 bases for J; bases not matched to a gene: 3. The V gene's germline CDR1 is MRHNA and CDR2 SNTAGT. As concerns this clonotype: Antigen unknown.

The sample consisted of PBMCs from blood, taken 11 to 12 days after vaccination. The J gene is TRBJ2-4, the V gene TRBV6-4; 8 positions match TRBD1. The receptor's source is a man aged 45-65 years who received an inactivated influenza vaccine. The CDR3 here is CASSENRGDIQYF. In nucleotides, the CDR3 is TGTGCCAGCAGTGAAAACAGGGGGGACATTCAGTACTTC.